This TCR beta chain was identified during a study of shared clonotypes between healthy human individuals. Overall study context: CD4 naive cells filled three plates per donor, CD4 memory three, CD8 naive two and CD8 memory one. Whole-study findings and limits: The study generally estimated greater richness for naive than memory subsets.

With CCR7-negative CD45RA+ TemRA cells, CD45RO+ cells were combined in CD8 memory. Comment on this clone: Its antigen is still unknown.

J gave up 0 bases and V 2 bases, and 6 bases lay outside the gene matches. This CDR3 has 16 residues. The germline V gene has CDR1 SGHNT and CDR2 YYREEE (reference sequence). Some clones are missing from TCRdb's copy, which holds only in-frame ones; the method was immunoSEQ multiplex PCR. The table records roughly 320,000 clones, around 87% of them present only once. Material: memory CD8+ T cells sorted from blood. As for subset: CD45RO+ cells pooled with CCR7-negative TemRA cells. The chain carries TRBV5-4 and TRBJ2-5; 8 bases are a match to TRBD2. This TCR derives from a man aged 18 to 29 in good health. CDR3 sequence: CASSFMPGGYQETQYF. DNA of the CDR3: TGTGCCAGCAGCTTTATGCCGGGGGGGTACCAAGAGACCCAGTACTTC.